The source of this T cell receptor (beta chain) is a study of beta chain features in type 1 diabetes. The whole isolated RNA underwent reverse transcription, so sequencing captured expressed TCRB transcripts. Sequencing used immunoSEQ multiplex PCR; TCRdb keeps in-frame clones, though not all of them. This sample has hundreds of thousands of clones; around 9.9% occur once, and the top ten carry around 0.015%. To note about this clone: Its specificity is unknown.

Germline-derived CDR1 and CDR2 are MDHEN and SYDVKM. V was clipped by 6 bases and J by 10 bases; unmatched bases: 7. This CDR3 has 14 residues. Overall study findings and caveats: In every one of the four CD4+ subsets, TCRB CDR3s were moderately but significantly shorter in Type 1 diabetes patients.

The gene calls are TRBV28 and TRBJ1-6; 9 bases map to TRBD1. The TCR was taken from a man aged 25 to 40 with type 1 diabetes. The sequencing sample was made of naive CD4+ T cells from blood. DNA for the CDR3: TGTGCCAGCAGAACCGGGACAGGGACCTCACCCCTCCACTTT. Translated, it gives CASRTGTGTSPLHF.